The 8 T cell receptor beta chains reported below all come from one sample, sequenced in a study of identical twins (dated by TCRdb to about 2016). Libraries were made using 5' RACE. The instrument given in TCRdb is Illumina HiSeq 2000. In TCRdb, the public reads were trimmed at Q25 with fastp and aligned with MiXCR, with productive beta chains retained. Rows merge per CDR3 protein into single entries with the most common DNA and genes. The sample yields around 1.7 million distinct CDR3 sequences; around 29% were counted once. The top ten clones comprise more than 0.25% of the sample. Sequencing was done on a sample of cord blood. All receptors come from a newborn girl in good health.

The chain couples TRBV24-1 to TRBJ1-2, with D perhaps TRBD1 (5 bases). CDR1 is KGHDR, CDR2 SFDVKD, per germline. Trimming took 7 bases from V and 8 from J, leaving 16 bases between them. The CDR3 is 13 residues long. Written as DNA, the CDR3 is TGTGCCACCAGCCTCAGGGTTATGCACGGCTACACCTTC. Amino acid sequence: CATSLRVMHGYTF.

V usage is TRBV7-9 and J usage is TRBJ2-1; 7 bases align to TRBD2. Germline-derived CDR1 and CDR2 are SEHNR and FQNEAQ (reference sequence). V lost 5 bases and J lost 4; bases outside the gene matches: 8. CDR3 length equals 15 residues. CDR3 nucleotides: TGTGCCAGCAGCCTCGGGGGGATTAATTACAATGAGCAGTTCTTC. Amino acids: CASSLGGINYNEQFF. Supplemented by reference TRBV7-9 and TRBJ2-1, the full variable domain reads DTGVSQNPRHKITKRGQNVTFRCDPISEHNRLYWYRQTLGQGPEFLTYFQNEAQLEKSRLLSDRFSAERPKGSFSTLEIQRTEQGDSAMYLCASSLGGINYNEQFFGPGTRLTVL.

This clonotype was seen a few times. The J gene is TRBJ2-7, the V gene TRBV3-1; 10 bases line up with TRBD2. CDR1 is LGHDT and CDR2 is YNNKEL in the germline V gene (reference sequence). V trimming: 0 bases; J trimming: 5 bases; junction bases outside the gene matches: 4. This CDR3 contains 15 residues. CDR3 in amino acids: CASSQESSGSNEQYF. The CDR3 DNA follows: TGTGCCAGCAGCCAAGAATCTAGCGGGAGTAACGAGCAGTACTTC.

The chain combines TRBV13 with TRBJ1-1; D perhaps matches TRBD1 (5 bases). Germline CDR1 PRHDT, CDR2 FYEKMQ (reference sequence). This CDR3 region has 15 residues. The ends were cut back, 1 base at V and 2 bases at J, with 11 bases in the middle. The DNA of the CDR3 is TGTGCCAGCAGCTTAGAGTGGGGGGAAAACACTGAAGCTTTCTTT. This codes for CASSLEWGENTEAFF.

V and J are TRBV28 and TRBJ1-2; no firm D call. The V and J ends lost 5 bases and 2 bases respectively, with 18 bases between them. Germline V gene sequence: CDR1 MDHEN, CDR2 SYDVKM. The CDR3 runs to 16 residues. Here the CDR3 reads CASSPTGGDGNYGYTF. As DNA, the CDR3 is TGTGCCAGCAGTCCGACTGGTGGGGATGGGAACTATGGCTACACCTTC.

This clonotype was found a few times. This chain joins TRBV12-3 or TRBV12-4 and TRBJ1-1, with D perhaps matching TRBD1 (6 bases). V was shortened by 5 bases and J by 6 bases, with 13 bases between the two germline ends. The CDR3 length is 13 residues. Here the CDR3 DNA reads TGTGCCAGCAGTGAAGGGGGGATGGCTGAAGCTTTCTTT. It specifies CASSEGGMAEAFF.

V and J are TRBV27 and TRBJ1-1; perhaps TRBD1 as D (5 bases). Trimming pared 4 bases from V and 2 bases from J, leaving 11 bases between. This CDR3 has 14 amino acids. Germline lookup yields CDR1 MNHEY and CDR2 SMNVEV (reference sequence). CDR3 coding DNA: TGTGCCAGCAGTTCGCAGGGTCACAACACTGAAGCTTTCTTT. This encodes CASSSQGHNTEAFF.

In the case of this clonotype: A much larger clone sits a single nucleotide away, making a read error possible. The chain is built from TRBV29-1 and TRBJ2-1, with D possibly being TRBD2 (6 bases). V was cut by 6 bases and J by 10 bases, with 19 bases left in between. The CDR3 sequence is 13 residues long. Germline values: CDR1 SQVTM, CDR2 ANQGSEA. Here the CDR3 DNA reads TGCAGCGTCGAGGAGGGACCCTCCTACGAGCAGTTCTTC. It is translated as CSVEEGPSYEQFF.